This T cell receptor beta chain was sequenced for a study of T cell changes during pregnancy in multiple sclerosis (dated by TCRdb to 2018 to 2020). About the study as a whole: The study looked at changes in the T cell repertoire across pregnancy in women with multiple sclerosis.

To note about this clone: This receptor's antigen is unknown. No base qualities exist here, and no much larger clone lies one base off it.

V is pruned by 5 bases and J by 2 bases, leaving 8 bases of the junction without a gene match. The CDR3 holds 17 amino acids from the cysteine to the phenylalanine. Only the CDR3 DNA stays, 51 bases, in frame from base 1. CDR1 and CDR2, per the germline V gene (reference sequence), are SEHNR and FQNEAQ. The method behind the library was the immunoSEQ multiplex PCR assay. The table was pulled from immuneACCESS by TCRdb, which kept in-frame rearrangements only. Such tables lose some clones; where checked, under half of the loss comes from unresolved V genes, and the rest has no known cause. This sample gives approximately 60,000 clones in total; approximately 92% of them show up just once. Approximately 0.35% of the sample is held by the ten biggest clonotypes.

The clonotype originates from a female donor with multiple sclerosis, enrolled in a pregnancy study. The sequences come from CD4+ T cells from peripheral blood mononuclear cells, collected before pregnancy. Recombination joined TRBV7-9 with TRBJ2-1, with 11 middle bases fitting TRBD2. The CDR3 region reads CASSPGTSGTAYNEQFF. The bases are TGTGCCAGCAGCCCGGGGACTAGCGGTACGGCCTACAATGAGCAGTTCTTC.